The 17 T cell receptor beta chains below come from one sample, sequenced in a study of PD-1 blockade in classical Hodgkin lymphoma. Following autologous stem cell transplantation, relapse occurred in every patient, and exposure to brentuximab vedotin varied. Profiling relied on immunoSEQ multiplex PCR, and the TCRdb table lists in-frame clones only, not all of them. The sample consists of 25,000 to 40,000 clones, roughly 80% of them appearing once. The sequenced sample was peripheral blood mononuclear cells (PBMCs), obtained at baseline. The receptors originated from a human donor with classical Hodgkin lymphoma.

In this sample, this clone turned up once. The genes are TRBV28 and TRBJ1-2; 7 bases are a match to TRBD1. The CDR3 is 12 residues long. The junction had 6 bases not matched to a gene; V was cut back by 6 bases and J by 8 bases. Germline V gene sequence: CDR1 MDHEN, CDR2 SYDVKM. In nucleotides, the CDR3 is TGTGCCAGCAGGCCGGACAGGTGGGGCTACACCTTC. Amino acid sequence: CASRPDRWGYTF.

The chain recombines TRBV7-2 with TRBJ2-7, with 11 bases fitting TRBD1. CDR3 length equals 14 residues. CDR1 is SGHTA, CDR2 FQGNSA, per germline. Germline trimming cut 5 bases from V and 5 bases from J; bases unmatched to any gene: 5. This CDR3 is CASSPDRGPHEQYF. CDR3 DNA: TGTGCCAGCAGCCCGGACAGGGGGCCCCACGAGCAGTACTTC.

The rearrangement links TRBV6-5 to TRBJ1-2; no clear D gene. V was shortened by 4 bases and J by 8 bases, with 14 bases between the two germline ends. Germline CDR1 reads MNHEY; CDR2 reads SVGAGI. The CDR3 covers 13 residues. The CDR3 nucleotides read TGTGCCAGCAGTTCCGGACGGGCATTGGGCTACACCTTC. This gives the protein CASSSGRALGYTF.

V is TRBV5-5 and J is TRBJ1-2, with D perhaps matching TRBD1 (5 bases). The CDR3 has 15 residues. V lost 0 bases, J lost 0 bases, and 9 bases lay in between. Germline V gene lookup returns CDR1 SGHKS and CDR2 YYEKEE (reference sequence). CDR3: CASSLGGPSNYGYTF. CDR3 coding DNA: TGTGCCAGCAGCTTGGGGGGCCCCTCTAACTATGGCTACACCTTC.

The chain combines TRBV9 with TRBJ2-6, with 15 positions matching TRBD2. Germline V gene sequence: CDR1 SGDLS, CDR2 YYNGEE. V lost 2 bases and J lost 0; bases outside the gene matches: 0. This CDR3 spans 18 amino acids. The CDR3 sequence is CASSVGLAGGSGANVLTF. Written as DNA, the CDR3 is TGTGCCAGCAGCGTGGGACTAGCGGGGGGCTCTGGGGCCAACGTCCTGACTTTC.

The V call is TRBV6-6, the J call TRBJ2-7; 8 nucleotides agree with TRBD2. CDR1 is MNHNY and CDR2 is SVGAGI in the germline V gene (reference sequence). Germline trimming cut 8 bases from V and 6 bases from J; bases unmatched to any gene: 9. The CDR3 has 13 residues. Here the CDR3 DNA reads TGTGCCAGCGCGGGGGGCTCCGCGGGCGAGCAGTACTTC. Its protein product is CASAGGSAGEQYF.

This rearrangement joins TRBV7-3 to TRBJ2-1; D possibly matches TRBD1 or TRBD2 (5 bases each). V lost 4 bases and J lost 6, with 10 bases in between. Germline V gene lookup returns CDR1 SGHTA and CDR2 FQGTGA. CDR3 length: 13 residues. DNA for the CDR3: TGTGCCAGCAGCTCAGGGACCCCCAATGAGCAGTTCTTC. Its translation: CASSSGTPNEQFF.

The gene calls are TRBV14 and TRBJ2-7; 8 bases map to TRBD2. The germline gives CDR1 SGHDN, CDR2 FVKESK. The CDR3 runs 18 residues. The V and J ends lost 0 bases and 2 bases, in that order; junction bases with no gene match: 12. CDR3 loop: CASSQDSIFVAGTYEQYF. The CDR3 DNA follows: TGTGCCAGCAGCCAAGATTCTATCTTCGTAGCGGGAACCTACGAGCAGTACTTC.

This chain links TRBV7-2 with TRBJ1-5; D not certain. Germline V gene data show CDR1 as SGHTA and CDR2 as FQGNSA. Between the trimmed V and J ends, which lost 4 bases and 2 bases, there was a span of 18 bases. The CDR3 length is 17 residues. The CDR3: CASSSPAVVSGNQPQHF. CDR3 DNA sequence: TGTGCCAGCAGCTCGCCCGCCGTGGTCTCGGGCAATCAGCCCCAGCATTTT.

This clone is classed as medium-sized (0.01 to 0.1%). The genes are TRBV19 and TRBJ1-6; perhaps TRBD1 as D (5 bases). Germline lookup yields CDR1 LNHDA and CDR2 SQIVND (reference sequence). V dropped 6 bases and J dropped 10 bases, with 10 bases sitting between them. CDR3 length equals 12 residues. CDR3 in DNA: TGTGCCAGTAGGGGGCAAGGCTCACCCCTCCACTTT. Its protein is CASRGQGSPLHF.

The chain recombines TRBV10-2 with TRBJ2-3; TRBD2 matches at 10 bases. The CDR3 has 15 residues. Germline V lookup: CDR1 WSHSY, CDR2 SAAADI. V shed 2 bases and J 8 bases; nucleotides not matched to a gene: 7. The CDR3 sequence: CASSEGLSGRGTQYF. The CDR3 DNA sequence: TGCGCCAGCAGTGAGGGCCTGAGCGGGAGGGGTACGCAGTATTTT.

This sequence joins TRBV23-1 and TRBJ1-1; D unclear. Being an ORF, TRBV23-1 has a function that is uncertain. The CDR3 consists of 14 residues. V lost 4 bases, J lost 7 bases, and 16 bases lay in between. The CDR3 sequence: CASSPGKVLDEAFF. DNA for the CDR3: TGCGCCAGCAGTCCGGGCAAGGTCTTAGATGAAGCTTTCTTT.

V gene TRBV30 combines with J gene TRBJ2-7, with D perhaps being TRBD1 or TRBD2 (5 bases each). The CDR3 is made up of 13 amino acids. CDR1 is GTSNPN, CDR2 SVGIG, per germline (reference sequence). V lost 0 bases and J 6 bases, leaving 12 bases between the germline ends. The CDR3 bases are TGTGCCTGGAGTGTACTAGGGGAAGGCGAGCAGTACTTC. Its protein product is CAWSVLGEGEQYF.

The genes are TRBV29-1 and TRBJ2-2; 9 bases map to TRBD1. CDR3 length: 17 residues. CDR1 is SQVTM and CDR2 is ANQGSEA in the germline V gene. The V and J ends lost 6 bases and 5 bases, in that order; junction bases with no gene match: 16. CDR3 coding DNA: TGCAGCGTGGGACCGGGACAGGGCACCTTAGGAACCGGGGAGCTGTTTTTT. Protein product: CSVGPGQGTLGTGELFF.

This clone came up once. The chain carries TRBV19 and TRBJ2-7; D gene unclear. Trimming shortened V by 5 bases and J by 3 bases, and 8 bases separated the two germline ends. CDR3 length equals 12 residues. Germline V gene lookup returns CDR1 LNHDA and CDR2 SQIVND (reference sequence). The CDR3 sequence is CASSSVGYEQYF. CDR3 nucleotide sequence: TGTGCCAGTAGTTCGGTCGGCTACGAGCAGTACTTC.

This sequence joins TRBV5-1 and TRBJ1-5; 7 bases are shared with TRBD1. Germline loops: CDR1 SGHRS, CDR2 YFSETQ. The CDR3 contains 13 residues. J lost 5 bases, V lost 1 base, and 0 bases had no gene match. CDR3 coding DNA: TGCGCCAGCAGCTTGACAGGGGATCAGCCCCAGCATTTT. Its protein product is CASSLTGDQPQHF.

This rearrangement joins TRBV10-3 to TRBJ2-7; 9 bases fit TRBD1. The trim removed 4 bases at V and 4 bases at J, leaving 14 bases unmatched. Germline-derived CDR1 and CDR2 are ENHRY and SYGVKD. This CDR3 is built from 17 residues. This chain's CDR3 is CAISGQRTGTGTYEQYF. The CDR3 region has the DNA TGTGCCATCAGTGGCCAGAGAACCGGGACAGGGACATACGAGCAGTACTTC.